The 22 T cell receptor beta chains below all came from one sample that was sequenced in a study of cytomegalovirus exposure and HLA in healthy donors. PCR primers comprised 60 Vbeta and 13 Jbeta primers. The table came from immunoSEQ multiplex PCR; TCRdb's copy has only in-frame clones and leaves some out. The table shows 150,000 to 200,000 clones, with 80% to 85% occurring only once. The material sequenced was PBMCs. All receptors derive from a girl aged 2 to 10 in good health and CMV-seropositive.

The chain links TRBV7-9 to TRBJ1-1, with D unclear. The ends were cut back, 5 bases at V and 1 base at J, with 14 bases in the middle. Per germline, CDR1 SEHNR and CDR2 FQNEAQ (reference sequence). This CDR3 contains 15 residues. The CDR3 sequence is CASSPPDTTNTEAFF. As DNA, the CDR3 is TGTGCCAGCAGCCCTCCCGACACCACGAACACTGAAGCTTTCTTT.

The chain is built from TRBV30 and TRBJ1-5; D gene uncertain. CDR1 GTSNPN and CDR2 SVGIG come from the germline V gene (reference sequence). CDR3 length equals 14 residues. V was cut by 0 bases and J by 6 bases, with 12 bases left in between. Here the CDR3 reads CAWSVQQSPQPQHF. The CDR3 DNA follows: TGTGCCTGGAGTGTACAACAAAGTCCTCAGCCCCAGCATTTT. The full variable domain, in which reference TRBV30 and TRBJ1-5 provide the parts outside the CDR3, is SQTIHQWPATLVQPVGSPLSLECTVEGTSNPNLYWYRQAAGRGLQLLFYSVGIGQISSEVPQNLSASRPQDRQFILSSKKLLLSDSGFYLCAWSVQQSPQPQHFGDGTRLSIL.

The chain uses TRBV5-6 and TRBJ1-1; 8 bases are a match to TRBD1. CDR1 and CDR2 from the germline V gene are SGHDT and YYEEEE. J lost 8 bases, V lost 2 bases, and 11 bases had no gene match. The CDR3 contains 15 residues. The CDR3: CASSLHVQGAAEAFF. The DNA of the CDR3 is TGTGCCAGCAGCTTACACGTCCAGGGGGCGGCGGAAGCTTTCTTT.

The rearrangement links TRBV7-9 to TRBJ2-3, with a weak D call TRBD1 (6 bases). This CDR3 contains 17 residues. V lost 5 bases, J lost 2 bases, and 20 bases lay in between. Per germline, CDR1 SEHNR and CDR2 FQNEAQ (reference sequence). In DNA, the CDR3 is TGTGCCAGCAGCCTTTCAGGGGCAGGGGAAAACACAGATACGCAGTATTTT. Its protein product is CASSLSGAGENTDTQYF.

This chain's CDR3 is CASSPWTGAETQYF. Written as DNA, the CDR3 is TGTGCCAGCAGCCCTTGGACAGGAGCAGAGACCCAGTACTTC. This chain links TRBV11-2 with TRBJ2-5; 7 bases match TRBD1. The germline V gene has CDR1 SGHAT and CDR2 FQNNGV. The CDR3 totals 14 residues. The trim removed 5 bases at V and 4 bases at J, leaving 7 bases unmatched.

The V and J genes are TRBV15 and TRBJ2-1; D is uncertain. V was shortened by 0 bases and J by 3 bases, with 9 bases between the two germline ends. The CDR3 length is 15 residues. Germline-derived CDR1 and CDR2 are LNHNV and YYDKDF (reference sequence). This CDR3 is CATSRDRGVYNEQFF. The CDR3 DNA sequence: TGTGCCACCAGCAGAGATCGTGGAGTCTACAATGAGCAGTTCTTC. The full variable domain, with the rest looked up from reference TRBV15 and TRBJ2-1, is DAMVIQNPRYQVTQFGKPVTLSCSQTLNHNVMYWYQQKSSQAPKLLFHYYDKDFNNEADTPDNFQSRRPNTSFCFLDIRSPGLGDTAMYLCATSRDRGVYNEQFFGPGTRLTVL.

The chain links TRBV6-1 to TRBJ1-1; a weak D match, TRBD1 (6 bases). V lost 7 bases and J lost 2, with 8 bases in between. Germline CDR1 and CDR2: MNHNS and SASEGT. This CDR3 is built from 12 residues. The CDR3 protein is CASKGDNTEAFF. In nucleotides, the CDR3 is TGTGCCAGCAAGGGGGACAACACTGAAGCTTTCTTT.

This rearrangement joins TRBV30 to TRBJ2-3, with 15 bases identical to TRBD2. This CDR3 comprises 17 residues. Germline V gene data show CDR1 as GTSNPN and CDR2 as SVGIG (reference sequence). Trimming at V came to 2 bases and at J to 3 bases, leaving 6 bases not matched to a gene. The CDR3 here is CAWSTGLAGGLTDTQYF. DNA of the CDR3: TGTGCCTGGAGTACGGGACTAGCGGGAGGTTTGACAGATACGCAGTATTTT.

In its sample, this clone was seen once. V is TRBV27 and J is TRBJ1-2; D unclear. Trimming left V 5 bases short and J 0 bases short, with 7 bases between. This CDR3 is built from 13 residues. Germline V gene lookup returns CDR1 MNHEY and CDR2 SMNVEV (reference sequence). DNA for the CDR3: TGTGCCAGCAGTCTACTAGCTAACTATGGCTACACCTTC. Its translation: CASSLLANYGYTF.

The CDR3 loop reads CSANSGANVLTF. For the CDR3, the DNA is TGCAGCGCCAATTCCGGGGCCAACGTCCTGACTTTC. V usage is TRBV29-1 and J usage is TRBJ2-6; no firm D call. The CDR3 is made up of 12 amino acids. CDR1 SQVTM and CDR2 ANQGSEA come from the germline V gene. V lost 7 bases to trimming and J lost 4 bases, with 8 bases between them.

J is TRBJ2-1 and V is TRBV5-1, with 8 bases that match TRBD2. V lost 5 bases, J lost 0 bases, and 4 bases stayed unmatched. CDR3 length: 15 residues. Looked up from germline, CDR1 is SGHRS and CDR2 is YFSETQ. CDR3 in DNA: TGCGCCAGCAGTACGAGCGGGAGCTCCTACAATGAGCAGTTCTTC. Translation: CASSTSGSSYNEQFF.

The chain combines TRBV28 with TRBJ2-1; 8 bases are shared with TRBD2. CDR1 and CDR2 (germline): MDHEN, SYDVKM. V shed 6 bases, J shed 8 bases, and the junction held 12 bases outside the gene matches. CDR3 length: 15 amino acids. This chain's CDR3 is CASSSGKREIDEQFF. CDR3 DNA sequence: TGTGCCAGCAGCTCCGGAAAGCGGGAGATTGATGAGCAGTTCTTC.

The V call is TRBV2, the J call TRBJ2-4; 8 bases are a match to TRBD2. Per the germline V gene, CDR1 is SNHLY and CDR2 is FYNNEI. V shed 1 base and J 2 bases; nucleotides not matched to a gene: 10. The CDR3 consists of 18 residues. CDR3 in DNA: TGTGCCAGCAGTGAAGTTGAGGCGGGAGGTGGGACCAAAAACATTCAGTACTTC. Its translation: CASSEVEAGGGTKNIQYF.

The chain recombines TRBV6-6 with TRBJ2-7; a weak D match, TRBD2 (5 bases). Germline CDR1 reads MNHNY; CDR2 reads SVGAGI (reference sequence). The CDR3 extends over 13 amino acids. The ends were cut back, 2 bases at V and 4 bases at J, with 9 bases in the middle. DNA for the CDR3: TGTGCCAGCAGTTACCGAGGGTTGTACGAGCAGTACTTC. Its translation: CASSYRGLYEQYF.

The chain employs TRBV19 and TRBJ1-5, with D hard to call. The V and J ends lost 1 base and 4 bases respectively, with 20 bases between them. From germline, CDR1 is LNHDA and CDR2 SQIVND (reference sequence). The CDR3 loop spans 18 amino acids. The CDR3 DNA reads as TGTGCCAGTAGTATAGGAGTGACACGTTGGAACGGAAATCAGCCCCAGCATTTT. Residues: CASSIGVTRWNGNQPQHF.

The chain joins TRBV6-4 to TRBJ2-3, with TRBD1 as a possible D gene (6 bases). This CDR3 is 13 amino acids long. Trimming removed 4 bases at V and 1 base at J, with 6 bases between. CDR1 is MRHNA and CDR2 is SNTAGT in the germline V gene. CDR3: CASSGTGTDTQYF. The CDR3 region has the DNA TGTGCCAGCAGTGGGACAGGCACAGATACGCAGTATTTT.

V and J are TRBV11-2 and TRBJ2-6; D remains ambiguous. Germline CDR1 is SGHAT and CDR2 is FQNNGV. The V gene lost 6 bases and the J gene lost 3 bases, with 18 bases spanning the gap. This CDR3 region has 17 residues. CDR3 region: CASSSPPMRGGANVLTF. CDR3 in DNA: TGTGCCAGCAGTTCGCCCCCCATGCGAGGTGGGGCCAACGTCCTGACTTTC.

This clone was counted only a few times. The rearrangement uses TRBV30 and TRBJ1-5; D gene unclear. Trimming took off 3 bases at V and 3 bases at J, with 18 bases between the two ends. The germline V gene encodes CDR1 GTSNPN and CDR2 SVGIG (reference sequence). The CDR3 length is 16 residues. The CDR3 DNA sequence: TGTGCCTGGAGAAGACCGTTTGAGGGAATCAATCAGCCCCAGCATTTT. As protein: CAWRRPFEGINQPQHF. Full variable domain (missing parts from reference TRBV30 and TRBJ1-5): SQTIHQWPATLVQPVGSPLSLECTVEGTSNPNLYWYRQAAGRGLQLLFYSVGIGQISSEVPQNLSASRPQDRQFILSSKKLLLSDSGFYLCAWRRPFEGINQPQHFGDGTRLSIL.

The V call is TRBV9, the J call TRBJ2-1; the D is unclear. The CDR3 is 15 residues long. V lost 3 bases and J lost 3, with 13 bases in between. The germline CDR1 and CDR2 sequences are SGDLS and YYNGEE. The CDR3: CASSATRTFYNEQFF. The CDR3 DNA sequence: TGTGCCAGCAGCGCTACGAGAACCTTCTACAATGAGCAGTTCTTC. The complete variable domain, with remaining parts taken from reference TRBV9 and TRBJ2-1, reads DSGVTQTPKHLITATGQRVTLRCSPRSGDLSVYWYQQSLDQGLQFLIQYYNGEERAKGNILERFSAQQFPDLHSELNLSSLELGDSALYFCASSATRTFYNEQFFGPGTRLTVL.

The genes are TRBV19 and TRBJ2-1; 8 nucleotides agree with TRBD2. The CDR3 consists of 16 residues. The V segment lost 4 bases and the J segment 4 bases; nucleotides outside the gene matches: 9. The germline gives CDR1 LNHDA, CDR2 SQIVND (reference sequence). The CDR3 region is CASSTLGSGNYNEQFF. CDR3 bases: TGTGCCAGTAGTACTCTTGGTAGCGGGAATTACAATGAGCAGTTCTTC.

The genes are TRBV6-5 and TRBJ2-4; D is possibly TRBD2 (5 bases). This CDR3 comprises 13 residues. Germline CDR1 reads MNHEY; CDR2 reads SVGAGI. V lost 6 bases, J lost 9 bases, and 15 bases lay in between. This CDR3 reads CASSPRLEGIQYF. The CDR3, as DNA: TGTGCCAGCAGCCCGAGGCTCGAGGGCATTCAGTACTTC.

This clone was counted between two and nine times. The chain carries TRBV19 and TRBJ2-6, with TRBD1 as a possible D gene (6 bases). This CDR3 is built from 14 residues. Trimming stripped 7 bases from V and 2 bases from J, with 9 bases between. Germline values: CDR1 LNHDA, CDR2 SQIVND (reference sequence). The CDR3 DNA follows: TGTGCCAGTAAAGAGGGGGCTGGGGCCAACGTCCTGACTTTC. It codes for CASKEGAGANVLTF.